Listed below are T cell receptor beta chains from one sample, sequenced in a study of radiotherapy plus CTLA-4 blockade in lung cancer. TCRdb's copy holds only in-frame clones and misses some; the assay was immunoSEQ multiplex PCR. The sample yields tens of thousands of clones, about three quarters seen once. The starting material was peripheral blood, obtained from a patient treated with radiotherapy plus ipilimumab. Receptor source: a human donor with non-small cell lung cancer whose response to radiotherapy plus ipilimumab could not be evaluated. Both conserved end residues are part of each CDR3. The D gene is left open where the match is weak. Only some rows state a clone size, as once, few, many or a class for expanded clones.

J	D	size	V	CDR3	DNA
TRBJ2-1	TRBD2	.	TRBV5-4	CASSFGGSGRANEQFF	TGTGCCAGCAGCTTCGGGGGTAGCGGGAGGGCCAATGAGCAGTTCTTC
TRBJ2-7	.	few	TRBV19	CASSVRGGGRGTPDSSYEQYF	TGTGCCAGTAGTGTCAGGGGAGGGGGGCGCGGGACGCCAGACAGCTCCTACGAGCAGTACTTC
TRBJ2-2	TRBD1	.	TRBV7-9	CASSLPGGLTGELFF	TGTGCCAGCAGCTTACCAGGGGGCCTCACCGGGGAGCTGTTTTTT
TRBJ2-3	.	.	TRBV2	CASGVETADTQYF	TGTGCCAGCGGGGTGGAGACAGCAGATACGCAGTATTTT
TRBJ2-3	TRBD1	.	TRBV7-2	CASSLSGGHDTQYF	TGTGCCAGCAGCTTATCAGGGGGCCACGATACGCAGTATTTT
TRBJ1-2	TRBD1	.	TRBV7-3	CASSPGRGQGAFNYGYTF	TGTGCCAGCAGCCCTGGTCGAGGACAGGGGGCGTTTAACTATGGCTACACCTTC
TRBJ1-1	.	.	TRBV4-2	CANSQETVLSEAFF	TGTGCCAACAGCCAAGAGACAGTTTTATCTGAAGCTTTCTTT
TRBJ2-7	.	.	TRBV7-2	CASSQLASAYEQYF	TGTGCCAGCAGCCAACTAGCTTCCGCCTACGAGCAGTACTTC
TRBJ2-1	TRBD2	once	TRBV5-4	CASSEGLAGAAGEQFF	TGTGCCAGCAGCGAGGGACTAGCGGGGGCTGCTGGTGAGCAGTTCTTC
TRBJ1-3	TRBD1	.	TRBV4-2	CASSHPILRDRGRVGNTIYF	TGTGCCAGCAGCCACCCCATTCTCCGGGACAGGGGCCGGGTAGGAAACACCATATATTTT
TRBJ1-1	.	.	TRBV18	CASSPVVDSTFNTEAFF	TGTGCCAGCTCACCAGTCGTGGACAGCACATTCAACACTGAAGCTTTCTTT
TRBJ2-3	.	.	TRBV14	CASSQERGTRTDTQYF	TGTGCCAGCAGCCAAGAACGGGGGACGCGCACAGATACGCAGTATTTT
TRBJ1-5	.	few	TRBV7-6	CASSLGGGSNQPQHF	TGTGCCAGCAGCTTAGGGGGGGGCTCTAATCAGCCCCAGCATTTT
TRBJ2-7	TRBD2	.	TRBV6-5	CASSYSGGRTYEQYF	TGTGCCAGCAGTTACTCAGGCGGGAGAACGTACGAGCAGTACTTC